The clone carrying this T cell receptor (beta chain) occurred a few times. Its antigen is still unknown. The data were obtained in a study of response to subunit inactivated influenza vaccine. TCRdb reprocessed the RT-PCR reads via MiXCR and lists one record per CDR3 protein. This repertoire shows roughly 700,000 distinct CDR3 sequences, more than 15% found once; its top ten account for around a tenth. Germline V lookup: CDR1 DFQATT, CDR2 SNEGSKA (reference sequence). The length of the CDR3 is 16 residues. Unmatched junction bases numbered 9, after V lost 4 bases and J lost 0 bases. Whole-study results and caveats: Few new T cells, the authors suggested, are recruited by each seasonal influenza vaccination.

Material: PBMCs from blood, obtained approximately 12 days after vaccination. This chain uses TRBV20-1 with TRBJ2-7; 10 nucleotides agree with TRBD1. The clonotype was recovered from a man between 50 and 59 years old who received an inactivated influenza vaccine. Here the CDR3 reads CSATPPGQGYSYEQYF. The CDR3 DNA is TGCAGTGCTACCCCTCCGGGACAGGGGTACTCCTACGAGCAGTACTTC.